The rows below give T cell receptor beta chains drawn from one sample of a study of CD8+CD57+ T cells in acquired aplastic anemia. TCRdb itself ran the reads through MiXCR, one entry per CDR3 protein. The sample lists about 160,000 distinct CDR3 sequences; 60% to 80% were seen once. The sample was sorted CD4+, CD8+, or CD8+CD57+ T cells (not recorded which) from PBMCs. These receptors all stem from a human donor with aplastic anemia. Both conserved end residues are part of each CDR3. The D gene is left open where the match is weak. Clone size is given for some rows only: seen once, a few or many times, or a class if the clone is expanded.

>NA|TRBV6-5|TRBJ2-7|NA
TGTGCCAGCAGTTACTCTTTCATTGGGACCTACGAGCAGTACTTC
CASSYSFIGTYEQYF
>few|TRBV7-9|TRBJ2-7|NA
TGTGCCAGCAGCCCCAACGGGGGCGAGCAGTACTTC
CASSPNGGEQYF
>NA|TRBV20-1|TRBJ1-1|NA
TGCAGTGCTAGAGTGGGGAAACGGGACACTGAAGCTTTCTTT
CSARVGKRDTEAFF
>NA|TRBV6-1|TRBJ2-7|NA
TGTGCCAGCACTTATCATACAGGGTACGAGCAGTACTTC
CASTYHTGYEQYF
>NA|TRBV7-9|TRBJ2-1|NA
TGTGCCAGCAGCTTTCACACCAGTCCGGGGAATGAGCAGTTCTTC
CASSFHTSPGNEQFF
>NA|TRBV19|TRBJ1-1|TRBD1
TGTGCCAGTAGTTTCCGGGACAGCAACACTGAAGCTTTCTTT
CASSFRDSNTEAFF
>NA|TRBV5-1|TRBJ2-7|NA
TGCGCCAGCAGCTTGCCCCTAGGAGGCGAGCAGTACTTC
CASSLPLGGEQYF
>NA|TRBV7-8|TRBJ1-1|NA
TGTGCCAGCAGCCCCATTGACAGCCTGAACACTGAAGCTTTCTTT
CASSPIDSLNTEAFF
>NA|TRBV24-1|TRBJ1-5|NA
TGTGCCACCAGTGAAGGCACAGGGCCCAACCAGCCCCAGCATTTT
CATSEGTGPNQPQHF
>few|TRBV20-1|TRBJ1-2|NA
TGCAGTGCTCCGACAGTCTATGGCTACACCTTC
CSAPTVYGYTF
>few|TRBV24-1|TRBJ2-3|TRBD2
TGTGCCACCAGTGATCCTAGCGGGAGAGATACGCAGTATTTT
CATSDPSGRDTQYF
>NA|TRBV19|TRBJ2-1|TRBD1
TGTGCCAGTAGTGAGCCGGGACAGGGTGGATCTGAGCAGTTCTTC
CASSEPGQGGSEQFF
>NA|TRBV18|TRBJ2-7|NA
TGTGCCAGCTCAACACCGGGACTTGGGTACTTC
CASSTPGLGYF
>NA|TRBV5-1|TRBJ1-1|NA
TGCGCCAGCAGCTTGGGGGCTCAGGGGATGAACACTGAAGCTTTCTTT
CASSLGAQGMNTEAFF
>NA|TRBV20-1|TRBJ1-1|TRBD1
TGCAGTGCTAGAGGTATCCATCCGACAGGGGGCAACACTGAAGCTTTCTTT
CSARGIHPTGGNTEAFF
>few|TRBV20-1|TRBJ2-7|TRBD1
TGCAGTGCGGATAGACAGGGGTTCAACGAGCAGTACTTC
CSADRQGFNEQYF
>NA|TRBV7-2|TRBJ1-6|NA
TGTGCCAGCAGCTTACGGGCTTCAAACGGTGGTAATTCACCCCTCCACTTT
CASSLRASNGGNSPLHF
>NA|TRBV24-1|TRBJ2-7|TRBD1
TGTGCCACCAGTGGCCCCTCAGAGGTACAGGGGGCCTTAGGAATCTACGAGCAGTACTTC
CATSGPSEVQGALGIYEQYF
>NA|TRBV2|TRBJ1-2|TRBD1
TGTGCCACCAAGACAGGGGGCAATGGCTACACCTTC
CATKTGGNGYTF
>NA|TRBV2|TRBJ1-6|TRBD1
TGTGCCAGCAGTTCCAGGGGGGGCTCCTATAATTCACCCCTCCACTTT
CASSSRGGSYNSPLHF
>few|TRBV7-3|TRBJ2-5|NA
TGTGCCAGCAGCGTCCAAGAGACCCAGTACTTC
CASSVQETQYF
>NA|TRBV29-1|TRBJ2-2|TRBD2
TGCAGCGTTCTAGCGGATTCAAACACCGGGGAGCTGTTTTTT
CSVLADSNTGELFF
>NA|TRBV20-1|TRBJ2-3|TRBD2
TGCAGTGCTAGAGATCAAGCGGGAGTAGGTCCAGATACGCAGTATTTT
CSARDQAGVGPDTQYF
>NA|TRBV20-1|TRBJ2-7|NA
TGCAGTGCTTTGAGGGGCACTTCCTACGAGCAGTACTTC
CSALRGTSYEQYF
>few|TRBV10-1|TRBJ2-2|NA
TGCGCCAGCAGTGACTGGGGGTTTAACACCGGGGAGCTGTTTTTT
CASSDWGFNTGELFF
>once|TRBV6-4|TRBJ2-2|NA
TGTGCCAGCAGAATGTTGATAAACACCGGGGAGCTGTTTTTT
CASRMLINTGELFF
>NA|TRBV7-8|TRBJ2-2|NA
TGTGCCAGCAGCTTAGGCAGGGCCGCGACTACTTCGTCCGGGGAGCTGTTTTTT
CASSLGRAATTSSGELFF
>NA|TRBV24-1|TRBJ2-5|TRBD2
TGTGCCGCCAGTGACCGTAGCGGGGGGAAAGAGACCCAGTACTTC
CAASDRSGGKETQYF
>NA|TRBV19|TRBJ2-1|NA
TGTGCCAGTAGTTCGCCGGGATTTCTAACAGCGGTGGGGCAGTTCTTC
CASSSPGFLTAVGQFF
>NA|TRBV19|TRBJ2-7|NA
TGTGCCAGTAGTATTTCGTTTGGCGGGCCGAATCCACTCTACGAGCAGTACTTC
CASSISFGGPNPLYEQYF
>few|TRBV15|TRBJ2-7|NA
TGTGCCACCAGCAGAGTGGGCAGTGAGGCGATCTACGAGCAGTACTTC
CATSRVGSEAIYEQYF
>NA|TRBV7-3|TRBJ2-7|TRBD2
TGTGCCAGCAGCCTCGGGACTAGCGGGAGAGGGGAGCAGTACTTC
CASSLGTSGRGEQYF
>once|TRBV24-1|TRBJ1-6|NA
TGTGCCACCAGTGATGCCGGTTCACCCCTCCACTTT
CATSDAGSPLHF
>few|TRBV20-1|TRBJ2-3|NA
TGCAGTGCTAGGCGACTAGGGAGTCCCACAGATACGCAGTATTTT
CSARRLGSPTDTQYF
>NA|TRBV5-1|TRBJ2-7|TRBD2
TGCGCCAGCAGCGGTCAGGGACTAGCGGGGGCGGGCCCCTACGAGCAGTACTTC
CASSGQGLAGAGPYEQYF
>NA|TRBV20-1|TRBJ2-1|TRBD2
TGCAGTGCCCGGGGGGGTACCCTCCTATATGAGCAGTTCTTC
CSARGGTLLYEQFF
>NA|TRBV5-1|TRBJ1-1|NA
TGTGCCAGCGGGGGGGACAACTCTCTTGAAGCTTTCTTT
CASGGDNSLEAFF
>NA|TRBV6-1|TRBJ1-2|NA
TGTGCCAGCAGTCGTCAGCCAGACCCTAACTATGGCTACACCTTC
CASSRQPDPNYGYTF
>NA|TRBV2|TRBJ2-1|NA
TGTGCCAGCAGTGTCCTGGTCTCTCAAAACAATGAGCAGTTCTTC
CASSVLVSQNNEQFF
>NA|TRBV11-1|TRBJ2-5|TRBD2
TGTGCCAGCAGCTTAGGTACAGCGGGGGGGCCCCAAGAGACCCAGTACTTC
CASSLGTAGGPQETQYF
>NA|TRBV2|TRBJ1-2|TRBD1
TGTGCCAGCAGCGGACAGGGGGGAGAGTATGGCTACACCTTC
CASSGQGGEYGYTF
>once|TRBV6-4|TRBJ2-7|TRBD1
TGTGCCAGCAGTACCGGGACAGGGGGCGAGCAGTACTTC
CASSTGTGGEQYF
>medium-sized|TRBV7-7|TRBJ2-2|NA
TGTGCCGCGGAGGGGACGAACACCGGGGAGCTGTTTTTT
CAAEGTNTGELFF
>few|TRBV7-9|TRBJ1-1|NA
TGTGCCAGCAGCTCCTCGATGGCAGCTTTCTTT
CASSSSMAAFF
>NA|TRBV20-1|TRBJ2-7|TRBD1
TGCAGTGCTAGGTCTTTGGGACAGGACCACGAGCAGTACTTC
CSARSLGQDHEQYF
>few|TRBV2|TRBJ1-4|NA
TGTGCCAGCAGCGGGACCCCAGGACAGGAAAAACTGTTTTTT
CASSGTPGQEKLFF
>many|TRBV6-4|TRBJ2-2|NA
TGTGCCAGCAGTGAGGGGAACACCGGGGAGCTGTTTTTT
CASSEGNTGELFF
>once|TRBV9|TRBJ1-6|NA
TGTGCCAGCAGTGGGGGGGAGGGCTCCTATAATTCACCCCTCCACTTT
CASSGGEGSYNSPLHF
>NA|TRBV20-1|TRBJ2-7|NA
TGCAGTGCACCCGACCCGCGCTACGAGCAGTACTTC
CSAPDPRYEQYF
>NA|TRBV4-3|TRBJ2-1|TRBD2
TGCGCCAGCAGCCAAGGCTCTAGCGGGGGAAATGAGCAGTTCTTC
CASSQGSSGGNEQFF
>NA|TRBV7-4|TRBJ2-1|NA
TGTGCCAGCGAAGGAAGTTACAATGAGCAGTTCTTC
CASEGSYNEQFF
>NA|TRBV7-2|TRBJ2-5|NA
TGTGCCAGCAGCTTACAGCGGGAGACCCAGTACTTC
CASSLQRETQYF
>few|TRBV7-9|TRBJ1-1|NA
TGTGCCAGCAGCTTAGGTATGACCTACGGCACTGAAGCTTTCTTT
CASSLGMTYGTEAFF
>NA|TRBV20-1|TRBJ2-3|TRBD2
TGCAGTGCTACCCGGGGGGGCACAGATACGCAGTATTTT
CSATRGGTDTQYF
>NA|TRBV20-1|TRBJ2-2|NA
TGCAGTGCACAGAGGGAGGGGGAGCTGTTTTTT
CSAQREGELFF